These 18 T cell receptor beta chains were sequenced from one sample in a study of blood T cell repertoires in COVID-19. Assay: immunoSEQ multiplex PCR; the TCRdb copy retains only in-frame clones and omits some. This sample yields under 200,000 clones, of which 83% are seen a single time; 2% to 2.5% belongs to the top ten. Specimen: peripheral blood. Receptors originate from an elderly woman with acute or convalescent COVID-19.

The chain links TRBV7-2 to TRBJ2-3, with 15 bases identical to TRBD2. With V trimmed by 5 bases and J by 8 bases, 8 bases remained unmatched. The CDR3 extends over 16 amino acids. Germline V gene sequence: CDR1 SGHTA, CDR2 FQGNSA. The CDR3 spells CASSTPGLAGGGTQYF. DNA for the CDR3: TGTGCCAGCAGCACCCCCGGACTAGCGGGGGGGGGTACGCAGTATTTT. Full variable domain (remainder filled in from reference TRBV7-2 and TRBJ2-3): GAGVSQSPSNKVTEKGKDVELRCDPISGHTALYWYRQSLGQGLEFLIYFQGNSAPDKSGLPSDRFSAERTGGSVSTLTIQRTQQEDSAVYLCASSTPGLAGGGTQYFGPGTRLTVL.

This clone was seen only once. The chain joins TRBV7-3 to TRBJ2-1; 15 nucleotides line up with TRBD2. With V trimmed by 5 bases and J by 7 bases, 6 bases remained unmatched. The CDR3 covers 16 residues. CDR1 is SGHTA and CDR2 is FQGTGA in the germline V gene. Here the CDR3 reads CASSAGLAGGTNEQFF. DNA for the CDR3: TGTGCCAGCAGCGCGGGACTAGCGGGGGGCACTAATGAGCAGTTCTTC.

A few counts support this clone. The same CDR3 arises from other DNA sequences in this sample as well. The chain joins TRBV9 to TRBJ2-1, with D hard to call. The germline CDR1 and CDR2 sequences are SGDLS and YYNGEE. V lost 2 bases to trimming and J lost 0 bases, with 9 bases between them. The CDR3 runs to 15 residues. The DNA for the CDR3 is TGTGCCAGCAGCGTTGAAGGAGTCTCCTACAATGAGCAGTTCTTC. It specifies CASSVEGVSYNEQFF.

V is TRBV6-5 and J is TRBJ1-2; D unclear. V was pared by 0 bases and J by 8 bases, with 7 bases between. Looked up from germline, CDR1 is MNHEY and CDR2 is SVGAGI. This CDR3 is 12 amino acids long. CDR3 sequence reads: CASSYSGRGYTF. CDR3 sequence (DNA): TGTGCCAGCAGTTACTCGGGCAGAGGCTACACCTTC.

Here the CDR3 reads CASTGFPTNQPQHF. The CDR3 bases are TGTGCCAGTACAGGGTTTCCAACCAATCAGCCCCAGCATTTT. This rearrangement joins TRBV6-5 to TRBJ1-5; a possible D gene is TRBD1 (6 bases). Trimming left V 9 bases short and J 3 bases short, with 15 bases between. CDR1 is MNHEY and CDR2 is SVGAGI in the germline V gene. The CDR3 is made up of 14 amino acids.

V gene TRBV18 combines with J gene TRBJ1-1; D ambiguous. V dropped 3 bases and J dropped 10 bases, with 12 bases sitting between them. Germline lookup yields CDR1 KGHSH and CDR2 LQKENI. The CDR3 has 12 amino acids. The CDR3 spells CASSPREGAAFF. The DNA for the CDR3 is TGTGCCAGCTCACCGCGAGAGGGAGCAGCTTTCTTT. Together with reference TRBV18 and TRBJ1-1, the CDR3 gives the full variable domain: NAGVMQNPRHLVRRRGQEARLRCSPMKGHSHVYWYRQLPEEGLKFMVYLQKENIIDESGMPKERFSAEFPKEGPSILRIQQVVRGDSAAYFCASSPREGAAFFGQGTRLTVV.

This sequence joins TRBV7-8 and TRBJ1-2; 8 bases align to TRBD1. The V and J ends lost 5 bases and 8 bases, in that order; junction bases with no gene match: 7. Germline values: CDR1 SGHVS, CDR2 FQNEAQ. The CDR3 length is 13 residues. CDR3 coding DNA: TGTGCCAGCAGCCCCGACAGGGGTGAAGGCTACACCTTC. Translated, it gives CASSPDRGEGYTF.

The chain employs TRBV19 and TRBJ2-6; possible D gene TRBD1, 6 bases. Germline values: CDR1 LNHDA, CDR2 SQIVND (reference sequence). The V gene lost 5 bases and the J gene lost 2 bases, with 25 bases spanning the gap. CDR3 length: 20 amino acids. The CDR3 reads CASSPPLQFVGAPGANVLTF. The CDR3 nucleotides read TGTGCCAGTAGTCCTCCCCTCCAGTTTGTGGGGGCGCCTGGGGCCAACGTCCTGACTTTC.

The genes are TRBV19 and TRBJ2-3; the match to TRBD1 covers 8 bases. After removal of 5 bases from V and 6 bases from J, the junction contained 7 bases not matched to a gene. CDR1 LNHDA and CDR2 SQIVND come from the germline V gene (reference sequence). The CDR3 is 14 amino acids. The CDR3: CASSLDRDLDTQYF. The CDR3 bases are TGTGCCAGTAGTTTGGACAGGGATTTGGATACGCAGTATTTT.

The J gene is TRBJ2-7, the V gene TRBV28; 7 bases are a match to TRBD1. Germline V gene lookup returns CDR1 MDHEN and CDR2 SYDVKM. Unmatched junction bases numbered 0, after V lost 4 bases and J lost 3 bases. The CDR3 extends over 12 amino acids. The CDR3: CASSSGGYEQYF. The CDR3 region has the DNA TGTGCCAGCAGTTCAGGGGGCTACGAGCAGTACTTC.

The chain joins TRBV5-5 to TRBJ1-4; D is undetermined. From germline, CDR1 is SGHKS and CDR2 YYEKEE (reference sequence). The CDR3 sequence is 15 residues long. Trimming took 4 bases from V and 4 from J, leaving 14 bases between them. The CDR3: CASSPPGRFNEKLFF. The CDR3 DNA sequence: TGTGCCAGCAGCCCGCCCGGGAGATTTAATGAAAAACTGTTTTTT.

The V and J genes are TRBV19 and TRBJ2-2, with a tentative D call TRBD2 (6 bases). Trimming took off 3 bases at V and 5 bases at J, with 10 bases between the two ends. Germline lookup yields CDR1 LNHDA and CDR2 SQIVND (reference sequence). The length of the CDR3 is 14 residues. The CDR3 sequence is CASSMAGSTGELFF. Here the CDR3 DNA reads TGTGCCAGTAGTATGGCGGGATCTACCGGGGAGCTGTTTTTT. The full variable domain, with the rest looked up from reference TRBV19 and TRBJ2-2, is DGGITQSPKYLFRKEGQNVTLSCEQNLNHDAMYWYRQDPGQGLRLIYYSQIVNDFQKGDIAEGYSVSREKKESFPLTVTSAQKNPTAFYLCASSMAGSTGELFFGEGSRLTVL.

The CDR3 sequence: CASTSSYNSPLHF. The CDR3 DNA reads TGTGCCTCCACTAGCTCCTATAATTCACCCCTCCACTTT. The gene calls are TRBV30 and TRBJ1-6, with unresolved D. CDR1 and CDR2 from the germline V gene are GTSNPN and SVGIG (reference sequence). CDR3 length: 13 amino acids. Trimming shortened V by 7 bases and J by 0 bases, and 7 bases separated the two germline ends.

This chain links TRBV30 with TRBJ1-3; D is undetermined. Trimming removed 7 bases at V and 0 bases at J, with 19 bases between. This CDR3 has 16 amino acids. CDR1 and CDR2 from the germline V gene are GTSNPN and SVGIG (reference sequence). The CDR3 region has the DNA TGTGCCTTTTTAAGGGTACGGGGAGGCTCTGGAAACACCATATATTTT. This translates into CAFLRVRGGSGNTIYF.

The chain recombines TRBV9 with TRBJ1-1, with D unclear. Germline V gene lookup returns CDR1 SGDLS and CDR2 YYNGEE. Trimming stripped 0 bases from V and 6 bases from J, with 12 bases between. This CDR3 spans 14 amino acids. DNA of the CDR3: TGTGCCAGCAGCGTAGGTGGGGAGCCGTCTGAAGCTTTCTTT. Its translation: CASSVGGEPSEAFF.

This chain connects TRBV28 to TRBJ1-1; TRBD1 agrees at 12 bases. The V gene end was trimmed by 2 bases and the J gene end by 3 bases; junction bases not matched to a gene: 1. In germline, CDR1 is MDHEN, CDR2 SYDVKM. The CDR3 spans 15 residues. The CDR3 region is CASSLGTGGDTEAFF. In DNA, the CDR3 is TGTGCCAGCAGTTTAGGGACAGGGGGCGACACTGAAGCTTTCTTT.

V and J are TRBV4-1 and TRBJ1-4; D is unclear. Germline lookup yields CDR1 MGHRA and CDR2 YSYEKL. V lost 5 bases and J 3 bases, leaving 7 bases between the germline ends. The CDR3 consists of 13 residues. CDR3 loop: CASSSPSNEKLFF. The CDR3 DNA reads TGCGCCAGCAGCTCTCCTTCTAATGAAAAACTGTTTTTT.

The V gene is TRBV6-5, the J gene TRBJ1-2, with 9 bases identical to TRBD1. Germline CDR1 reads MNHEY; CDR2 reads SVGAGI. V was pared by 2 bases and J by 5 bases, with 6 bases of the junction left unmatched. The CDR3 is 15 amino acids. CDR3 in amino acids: CASSYTFDRGYGYTF. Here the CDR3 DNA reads TGTGCCAGCAGTTACACCTTTGACAGGGGGTATGGCTACACCTTC.